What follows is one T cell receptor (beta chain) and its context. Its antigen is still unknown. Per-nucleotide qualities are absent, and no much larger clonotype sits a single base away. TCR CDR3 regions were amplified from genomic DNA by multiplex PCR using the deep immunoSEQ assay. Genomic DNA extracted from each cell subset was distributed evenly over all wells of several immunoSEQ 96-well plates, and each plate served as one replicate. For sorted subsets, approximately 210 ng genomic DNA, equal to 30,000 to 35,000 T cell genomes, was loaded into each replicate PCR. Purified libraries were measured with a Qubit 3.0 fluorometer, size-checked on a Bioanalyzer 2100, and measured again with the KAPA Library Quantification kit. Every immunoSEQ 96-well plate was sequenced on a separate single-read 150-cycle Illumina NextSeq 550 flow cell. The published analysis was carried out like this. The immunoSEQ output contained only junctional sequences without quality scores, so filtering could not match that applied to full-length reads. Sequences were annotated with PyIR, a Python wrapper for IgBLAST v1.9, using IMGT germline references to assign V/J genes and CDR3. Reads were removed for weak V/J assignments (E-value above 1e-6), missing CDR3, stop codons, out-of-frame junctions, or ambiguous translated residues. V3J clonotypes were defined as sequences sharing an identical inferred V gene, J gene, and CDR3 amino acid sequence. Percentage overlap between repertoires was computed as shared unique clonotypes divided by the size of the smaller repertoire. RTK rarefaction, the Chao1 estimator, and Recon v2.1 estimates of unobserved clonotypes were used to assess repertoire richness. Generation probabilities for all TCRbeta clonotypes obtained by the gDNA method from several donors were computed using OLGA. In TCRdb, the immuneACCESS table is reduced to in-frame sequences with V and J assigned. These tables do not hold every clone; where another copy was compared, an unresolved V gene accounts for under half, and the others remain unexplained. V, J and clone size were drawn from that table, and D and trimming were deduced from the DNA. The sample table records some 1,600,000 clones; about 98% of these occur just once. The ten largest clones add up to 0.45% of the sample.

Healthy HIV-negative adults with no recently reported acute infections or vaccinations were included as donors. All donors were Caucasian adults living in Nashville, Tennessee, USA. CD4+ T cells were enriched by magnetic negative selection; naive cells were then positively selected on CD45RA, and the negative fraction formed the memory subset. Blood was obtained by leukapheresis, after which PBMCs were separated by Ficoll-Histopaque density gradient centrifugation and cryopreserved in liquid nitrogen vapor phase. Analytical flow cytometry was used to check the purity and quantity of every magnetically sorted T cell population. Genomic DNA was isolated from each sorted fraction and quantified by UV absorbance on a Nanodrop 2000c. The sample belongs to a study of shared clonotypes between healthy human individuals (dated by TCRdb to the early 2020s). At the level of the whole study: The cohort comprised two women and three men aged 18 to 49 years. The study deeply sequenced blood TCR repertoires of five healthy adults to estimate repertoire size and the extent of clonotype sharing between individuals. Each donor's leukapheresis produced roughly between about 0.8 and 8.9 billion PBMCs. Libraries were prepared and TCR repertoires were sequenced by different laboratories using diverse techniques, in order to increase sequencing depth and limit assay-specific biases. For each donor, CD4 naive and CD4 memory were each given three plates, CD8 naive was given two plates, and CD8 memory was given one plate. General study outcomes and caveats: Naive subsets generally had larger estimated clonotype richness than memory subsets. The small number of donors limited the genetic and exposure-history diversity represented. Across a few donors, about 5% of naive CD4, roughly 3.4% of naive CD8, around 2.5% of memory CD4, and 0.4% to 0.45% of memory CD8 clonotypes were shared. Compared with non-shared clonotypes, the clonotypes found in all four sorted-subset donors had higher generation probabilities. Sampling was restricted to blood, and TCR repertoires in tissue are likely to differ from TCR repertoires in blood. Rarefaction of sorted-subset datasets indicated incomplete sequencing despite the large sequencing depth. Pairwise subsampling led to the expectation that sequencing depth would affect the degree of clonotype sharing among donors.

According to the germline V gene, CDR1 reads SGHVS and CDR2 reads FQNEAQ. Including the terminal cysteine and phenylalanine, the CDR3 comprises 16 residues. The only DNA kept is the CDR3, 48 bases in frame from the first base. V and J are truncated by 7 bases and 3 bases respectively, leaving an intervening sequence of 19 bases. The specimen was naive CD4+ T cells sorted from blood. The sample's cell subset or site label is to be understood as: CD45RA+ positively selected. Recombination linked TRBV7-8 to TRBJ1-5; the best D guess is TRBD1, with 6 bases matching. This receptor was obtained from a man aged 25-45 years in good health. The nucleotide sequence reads TGTGCCAGCACCGACAGGCCACGGGGGGACAATCAGCCCCAGCATTTT. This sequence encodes CASTDRPRGDNQPQHF. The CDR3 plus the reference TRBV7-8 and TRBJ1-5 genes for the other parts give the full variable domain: GAGVSQSPRYKVAKRGQDVALRCDPISGHVSLFWYQQALGQGPEFLTYFQNEAQLDKSGLPSDRFFAERPEGSVSTLKIQRTQQEDSAVYLCASTDRPRGDNQPQHFGDGTRLSIL.